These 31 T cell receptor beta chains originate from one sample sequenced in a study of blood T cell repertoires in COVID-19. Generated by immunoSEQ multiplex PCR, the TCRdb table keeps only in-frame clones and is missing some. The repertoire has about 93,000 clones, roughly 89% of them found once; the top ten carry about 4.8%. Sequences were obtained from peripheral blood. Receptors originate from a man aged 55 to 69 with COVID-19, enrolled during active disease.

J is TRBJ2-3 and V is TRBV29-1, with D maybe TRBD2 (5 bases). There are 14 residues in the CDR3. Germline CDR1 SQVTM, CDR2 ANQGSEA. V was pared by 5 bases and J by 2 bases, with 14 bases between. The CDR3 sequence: CSVLPGTITDTQYF. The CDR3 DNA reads TGCAGCGTTTTGCCGGGAACGATCACAGATACGCAGTATTTT.

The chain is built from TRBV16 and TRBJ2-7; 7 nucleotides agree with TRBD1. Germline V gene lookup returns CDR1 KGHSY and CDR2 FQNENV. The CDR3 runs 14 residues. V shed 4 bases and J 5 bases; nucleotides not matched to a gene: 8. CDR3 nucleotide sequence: TGTGCCAGCAGCCGGAACAGGGGAGATGACGAGCAGTACTTC. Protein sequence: CASSRNRGDDEQYF.

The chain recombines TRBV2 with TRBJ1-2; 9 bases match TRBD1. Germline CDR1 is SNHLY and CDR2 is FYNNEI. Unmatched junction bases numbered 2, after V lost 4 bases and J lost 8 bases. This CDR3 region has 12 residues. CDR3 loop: CASSGTGVGYTF. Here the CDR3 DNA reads TGTGCCAGCAGTGGGACAGGGGTCGGCTACACCTTC.

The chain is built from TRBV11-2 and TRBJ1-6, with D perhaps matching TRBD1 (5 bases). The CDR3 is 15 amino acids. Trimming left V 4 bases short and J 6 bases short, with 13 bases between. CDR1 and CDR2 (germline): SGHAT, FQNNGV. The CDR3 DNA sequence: TGTGCCAGCAGCTACCGGGGGACCCTTAATTCACCCCTCCACTTT. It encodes CASSYRGTLNSPLHF.

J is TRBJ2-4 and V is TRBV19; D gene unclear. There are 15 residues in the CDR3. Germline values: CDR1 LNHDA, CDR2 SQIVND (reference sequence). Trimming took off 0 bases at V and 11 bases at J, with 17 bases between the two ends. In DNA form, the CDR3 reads TGTGCCAGTAGTATAGATCTATCCGACCCGACATTTCAGTACTTC. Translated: CASSIDLSDPTFQYF.

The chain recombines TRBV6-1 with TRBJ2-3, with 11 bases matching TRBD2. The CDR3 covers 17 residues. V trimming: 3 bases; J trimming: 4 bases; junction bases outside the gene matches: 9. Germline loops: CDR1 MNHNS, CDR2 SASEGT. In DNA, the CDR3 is TGTGCCAGCAGTGAGGGGACTAGCGGAGGAGCACCAGATACGCAGTATTTT. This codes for CASSEGTSGGAPDTQYF.

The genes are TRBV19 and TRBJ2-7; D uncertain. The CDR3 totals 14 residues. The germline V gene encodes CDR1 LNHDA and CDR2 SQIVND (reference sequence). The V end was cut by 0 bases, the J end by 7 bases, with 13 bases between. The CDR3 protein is CASSIDLVGREQYF. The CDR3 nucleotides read TGTGCCAGTAGTATAGATCTTGTGGGCCGGGAGCAGTACTTC.

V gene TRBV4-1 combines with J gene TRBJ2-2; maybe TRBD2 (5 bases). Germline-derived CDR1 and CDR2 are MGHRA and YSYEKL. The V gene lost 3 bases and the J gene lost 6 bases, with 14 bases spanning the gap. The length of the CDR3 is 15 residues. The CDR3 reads CASSHLPGEAGELFF. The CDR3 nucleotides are TGCGCCAGCAGCCATCTCCCCGGGGAAGCCGGGGAGCTGTTTTTT.

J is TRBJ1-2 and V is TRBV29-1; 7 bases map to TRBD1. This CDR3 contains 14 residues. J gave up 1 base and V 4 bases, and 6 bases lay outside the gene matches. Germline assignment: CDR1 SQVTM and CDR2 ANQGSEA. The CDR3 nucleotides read TGCAGCGTTGGGGGACAGACGATTAACTATGGCTACACCTTC. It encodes CSVGGQTINYGYTF.

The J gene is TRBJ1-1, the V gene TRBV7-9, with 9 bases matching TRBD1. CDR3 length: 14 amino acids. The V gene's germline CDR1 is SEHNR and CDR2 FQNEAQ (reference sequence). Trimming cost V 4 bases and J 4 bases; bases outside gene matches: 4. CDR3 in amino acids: CASSYGQGITEAFF. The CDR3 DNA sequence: TGTGCCAGCAGCTATGGACAGGGGATCACTGAAGCTTTCTTT.

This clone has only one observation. CDR3 DNA: TGTGCCAGCAGTTTAGGGGGGGAGGATGGCTACACCTTC. Translating gives CASSLGGEDGYTF. The chain combines TRBV12-3 or TRBV12-4 with TRBJ1-2, with TRBD1 as a possible D gene (5 bases). This CDR3 has 13 amino acids. Trimming removed 1 base at V and 6 bases at J, with 9 bases between.

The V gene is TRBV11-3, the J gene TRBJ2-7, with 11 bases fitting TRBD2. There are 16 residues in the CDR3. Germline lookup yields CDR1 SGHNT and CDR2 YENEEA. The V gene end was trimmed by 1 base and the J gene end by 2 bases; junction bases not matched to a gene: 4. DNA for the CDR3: TGTGCCAGCAGCTTAGGGGGGACTAGCGGAACCTACGAGCAGTACTTC. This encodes CASSLGGTSGTYEQYF. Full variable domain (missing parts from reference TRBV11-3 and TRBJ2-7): EAGVVQSPRYKIIEKKQPVAFWCNPISGHNTLYWYLQNLGQGPELLIRYENEEAVDDSQLPKDRFSAERLKGVDSTLKIQPAELGDSAVYLCASSLGGTSGTYEQYFGPGTRLTVT.

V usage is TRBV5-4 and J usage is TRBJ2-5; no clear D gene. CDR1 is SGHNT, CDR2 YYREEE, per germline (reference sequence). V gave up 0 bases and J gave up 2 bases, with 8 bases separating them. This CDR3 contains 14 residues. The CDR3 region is CASSLASVQETQYF. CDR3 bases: TGTGCCAGCAGCTTGGCTTCTGTTCAAGAGACCCAGTACTTC.

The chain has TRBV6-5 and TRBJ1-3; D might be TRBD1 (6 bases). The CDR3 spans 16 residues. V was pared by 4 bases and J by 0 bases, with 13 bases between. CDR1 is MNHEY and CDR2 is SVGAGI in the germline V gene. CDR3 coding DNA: TGTGCCAGCAGTTCTACCGGGACAACCTCTGGAAACACCATATATTTT. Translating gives CASSSTGTTSGNTIYF.

The CDR3 protein is CASSFATASYEQYF. CDR3 DNA sequence: TGTGCCAGCAGTTTCGCGACAGCCTCCTACGAGCAGTACTTC. This chain links TRBV28 with TRBJ2-7, with a possible D match to TRBD1 (5 bases). Per germline, CDR1 MDHEN and CDR2 SYDVKM. The CDR3 has 14 residues. V lost 3 bases and J 0 bases, leaving 9 bases between the germline ends.

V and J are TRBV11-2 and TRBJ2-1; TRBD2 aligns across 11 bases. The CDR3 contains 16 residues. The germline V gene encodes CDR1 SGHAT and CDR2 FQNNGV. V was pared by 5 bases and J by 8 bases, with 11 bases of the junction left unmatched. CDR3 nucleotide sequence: TGTGCCAGCAGCCCAGGGGTACTAGCGGGAGCCTATGAGCAGTTCTTC. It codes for CASSPGVLAGAYEQFF.

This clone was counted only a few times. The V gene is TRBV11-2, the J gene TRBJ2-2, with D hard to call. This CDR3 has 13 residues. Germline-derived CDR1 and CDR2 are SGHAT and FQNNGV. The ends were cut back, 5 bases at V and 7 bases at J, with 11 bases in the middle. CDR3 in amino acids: CASSLSSRGELFF. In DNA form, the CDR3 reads TGTGCCAGCAGCCTTTCTTCGCGCGGGGAGCTGTTTTTT.

Written as DNA, the CDR3 is TGTGCCAGCAGTTTTTCCTTAGCGGGCCCCGAGCAGTACTTC. Encoded protein: CASSFSLAGPEQYF. The rearrangement joins TRBV28 to TRBJ2-7, with 7 bases fitting TRBD2. Germline CDR1 and CDR2: MDHEN and SYDVKM. Losses at the gene ends were 3 bases for V and 6 bases for J; bases not matched to a gene: 8. CDR3 length: 14 amino acids.

The CDR3 loop reads CASSEGHTNTGELFF. The CDR3 nucleotides are TGCGCCAGCAGCGAGGGACACACGAACACCGGGGAGCTGTTTTTT. The rearrangement joins TRBV5-1 to TRBJ2-2; possible D gene TRBD1, 6 bases. The CDR3 has 15 residues. Germline CDR1 SGHRS, CDR2 YFSETQ. Trimming stripped 4 bases from V and 0 bases from J, with 10 bases between.

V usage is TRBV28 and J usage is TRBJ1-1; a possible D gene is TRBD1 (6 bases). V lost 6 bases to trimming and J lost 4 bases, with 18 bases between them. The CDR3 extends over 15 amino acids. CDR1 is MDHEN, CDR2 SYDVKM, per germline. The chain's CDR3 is CASRGPHMGATEAFF. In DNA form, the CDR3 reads TGTGCCAGCAGAGGTCCACACATGGGGGCCACTGAAGCTTTCTTT.

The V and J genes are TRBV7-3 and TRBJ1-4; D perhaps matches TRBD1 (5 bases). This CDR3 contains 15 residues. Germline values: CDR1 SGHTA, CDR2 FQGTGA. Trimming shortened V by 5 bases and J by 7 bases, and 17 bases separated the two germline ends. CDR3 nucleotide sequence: TGTGCCAGCAGCCCCGGGGGGGGGTTGGCTGAAAAACTGTTTTTT. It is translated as CASSPGGGLAEKLFF.

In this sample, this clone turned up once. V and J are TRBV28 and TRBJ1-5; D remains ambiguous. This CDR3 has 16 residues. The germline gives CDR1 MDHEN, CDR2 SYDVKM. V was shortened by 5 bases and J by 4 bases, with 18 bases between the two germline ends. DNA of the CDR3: TGTGCCAGCAGTCAGGAGGCGGGGTCTAGGAATCAGCCCCAGCATTTT. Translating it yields CASSQEAGSRNQPQHF.

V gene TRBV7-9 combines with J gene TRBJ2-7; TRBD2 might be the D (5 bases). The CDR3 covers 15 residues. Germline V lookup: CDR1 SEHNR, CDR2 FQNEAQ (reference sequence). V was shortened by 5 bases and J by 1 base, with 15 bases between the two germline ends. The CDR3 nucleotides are TGTGCCAGCAGCAAGGAATCGGGGATTTCCTACGAGCAGTACTTC. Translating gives CASSKESGISYEQYF.

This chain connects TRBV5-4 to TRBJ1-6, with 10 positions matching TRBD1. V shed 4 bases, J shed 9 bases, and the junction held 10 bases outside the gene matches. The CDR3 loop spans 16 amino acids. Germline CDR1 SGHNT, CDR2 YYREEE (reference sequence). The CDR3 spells CASSSPGQGRSSPLHF. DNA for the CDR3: TGTGCCAGCAGCAGTCCGGGACAGGGGAGGAGTTCACCCCTCCACTTT. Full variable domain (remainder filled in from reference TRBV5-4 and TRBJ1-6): ETGVTQSPTHLIKTRGQQVTLRCSSQSGHNTVSWYQQALGQGPQFIFQYYREEENGRGNFPPRFSGLQFPNYSSELNVNALELDDSALYLCASSSPGQGRSSPLHFGNGTRLTVT.

CDR3 amino acids: CASSQDSEVGYTF. Written as DNA, the CDR3 is TGCGCCAGCAGCCAAGACTCGGAGGTGGGCTACACCTTC. The V gene is TRBV4-1, the J gene TRBJ1-2; D is unresolved. Deletions cut 0 bases from V and 8 bases from J, with 10 bases between. The CDR3 totals 13 residues. CDR1 is MGHRA, CDR2 YSYEKL, per germline.

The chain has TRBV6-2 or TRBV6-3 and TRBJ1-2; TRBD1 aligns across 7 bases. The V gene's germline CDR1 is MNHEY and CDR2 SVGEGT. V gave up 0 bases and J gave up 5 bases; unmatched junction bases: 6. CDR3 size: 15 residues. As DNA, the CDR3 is TGTGCCAGCAGTTACTCTTGGACAGGAATATATGGCTACACCTTC. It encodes CASSYSWTGIYGYTF.

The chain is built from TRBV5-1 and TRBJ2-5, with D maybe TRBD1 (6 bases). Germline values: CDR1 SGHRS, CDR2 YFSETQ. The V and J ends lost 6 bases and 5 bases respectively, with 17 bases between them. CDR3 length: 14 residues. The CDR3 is CASKSRGSRETQYF. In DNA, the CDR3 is TGCGCCAGCAAATCCAGGGGCTCTCGGGAGACCCAGTACTTC.

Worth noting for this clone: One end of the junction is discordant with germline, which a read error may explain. The DNA of the CDR3 is TGTGCCAGCAGTTTGGGAGGTTCCCGCTACAATGAGCAGTTCTTC. Residues: CASSLGGSRYNEQFF. This chain links TRBV5-4 with TRBJ2-1; a weak D match, TRBD2 (6 bases). The CDR3 has 15 amino acids. Looked up from germline, CDR1 is SGHNT and CDR2 is YYREEE (reference sequence).

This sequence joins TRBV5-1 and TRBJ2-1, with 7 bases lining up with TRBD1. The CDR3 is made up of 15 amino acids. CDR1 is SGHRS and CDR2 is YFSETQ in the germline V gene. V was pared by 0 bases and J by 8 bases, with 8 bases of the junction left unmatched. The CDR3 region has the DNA TGCGCCAGCAGCTTGGAGGCACAGGGGTTCGATGAGCAGTTCTTC. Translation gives CASSLEAQGFDEQFF.

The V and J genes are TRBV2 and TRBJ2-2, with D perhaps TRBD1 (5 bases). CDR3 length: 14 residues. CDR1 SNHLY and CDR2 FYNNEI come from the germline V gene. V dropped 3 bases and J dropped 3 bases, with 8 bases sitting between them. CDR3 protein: CASSEVRDTGELFF. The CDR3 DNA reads TGTGCCAGCAGTGAGGTCAGGGACACCGGGGAGCTGTTTTTT.

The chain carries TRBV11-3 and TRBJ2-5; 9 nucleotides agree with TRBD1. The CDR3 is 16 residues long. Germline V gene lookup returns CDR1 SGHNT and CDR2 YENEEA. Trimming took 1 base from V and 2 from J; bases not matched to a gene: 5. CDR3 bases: TGTGCCAGCAGCTTAGTGGGGACAGGGCAACAAGAGACCCAGTACTTC. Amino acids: CASSLVGTGQQETQYF.